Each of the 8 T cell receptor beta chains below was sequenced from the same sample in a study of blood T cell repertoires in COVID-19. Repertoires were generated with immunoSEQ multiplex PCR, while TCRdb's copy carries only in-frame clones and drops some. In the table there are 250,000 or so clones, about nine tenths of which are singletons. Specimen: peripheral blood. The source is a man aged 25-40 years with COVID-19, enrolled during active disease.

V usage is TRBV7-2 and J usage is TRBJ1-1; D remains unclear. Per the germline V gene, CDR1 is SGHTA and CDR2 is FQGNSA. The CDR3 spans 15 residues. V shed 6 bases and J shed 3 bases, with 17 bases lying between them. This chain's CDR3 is CASRSAGSDHTEAFF. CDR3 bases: TGTGCCAGCAGGTCAGCGGGCAGTGATCACACTGAAGCTTTCTTT.

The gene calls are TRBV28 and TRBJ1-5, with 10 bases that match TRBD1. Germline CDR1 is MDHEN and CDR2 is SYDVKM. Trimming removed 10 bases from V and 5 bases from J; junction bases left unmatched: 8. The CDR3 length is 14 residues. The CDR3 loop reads CAITGTGDYQPQHF. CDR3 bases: TGTGCCATTACCGGGACAGGGGATTATCAGCCCCAGCATTTT.

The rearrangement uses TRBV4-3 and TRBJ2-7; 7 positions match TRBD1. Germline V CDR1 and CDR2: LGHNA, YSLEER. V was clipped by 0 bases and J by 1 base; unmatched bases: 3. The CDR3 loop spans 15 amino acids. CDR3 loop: CASSQDNRGSYEQYF. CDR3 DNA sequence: TGCGCCAGCAGCCAAGATAACAGGGGATCCTACGAGCAGTACTTC.

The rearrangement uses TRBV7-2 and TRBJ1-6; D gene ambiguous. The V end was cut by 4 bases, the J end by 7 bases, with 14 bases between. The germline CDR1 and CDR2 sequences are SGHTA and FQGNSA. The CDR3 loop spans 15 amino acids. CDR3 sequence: CASSYGPASNSPLHF. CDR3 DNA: TGTGCCAGCAGCTATGGGCCCGCCAGCAATTCACCCCTCCACTTT.

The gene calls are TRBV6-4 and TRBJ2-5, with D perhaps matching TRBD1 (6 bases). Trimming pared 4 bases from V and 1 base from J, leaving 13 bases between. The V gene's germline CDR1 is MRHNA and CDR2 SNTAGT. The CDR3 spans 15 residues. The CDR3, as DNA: TGTGCCAGCAGTGCCCCAGGGGAATGCCAAGAGACCCAGTACTTC. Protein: CASSAPGECQETQYF.

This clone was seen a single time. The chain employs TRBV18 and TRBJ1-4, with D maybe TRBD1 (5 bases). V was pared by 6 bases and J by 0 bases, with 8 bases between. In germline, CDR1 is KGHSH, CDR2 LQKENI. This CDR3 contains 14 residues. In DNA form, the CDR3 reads TGTGCCAGCTCTGACAGCGCAACTAATGAAAAACTGTTTTTT. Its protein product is CASSDSATNEKLFF. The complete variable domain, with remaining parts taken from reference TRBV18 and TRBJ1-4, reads NAGVMQNPRHLVRRRGQEARLRCSPMKGHSHVYWYRQLPEEGLKFMVYLQKENIIDESGMPKERFSAEFPKEGPSILRIQQVVRGDSAAYFCASSDSATNEKLFFGSGTQLSVL.

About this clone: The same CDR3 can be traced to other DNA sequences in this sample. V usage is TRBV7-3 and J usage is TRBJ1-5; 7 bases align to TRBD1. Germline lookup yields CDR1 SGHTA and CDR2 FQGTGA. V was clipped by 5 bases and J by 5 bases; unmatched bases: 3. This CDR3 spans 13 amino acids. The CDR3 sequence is CASSPDRDQPQHF. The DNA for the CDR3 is TGTGCCAGCAGCCCTGACAGGGATCAGCCCCAGCATTTT.

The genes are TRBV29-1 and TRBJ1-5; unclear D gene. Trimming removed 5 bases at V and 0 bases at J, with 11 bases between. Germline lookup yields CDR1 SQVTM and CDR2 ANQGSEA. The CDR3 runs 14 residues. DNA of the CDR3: TGCAGCGTTCGGTCCGGGGATAGCAATCAGCCCCAGCATTTT. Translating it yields CSVRSGDSNQPQHF.